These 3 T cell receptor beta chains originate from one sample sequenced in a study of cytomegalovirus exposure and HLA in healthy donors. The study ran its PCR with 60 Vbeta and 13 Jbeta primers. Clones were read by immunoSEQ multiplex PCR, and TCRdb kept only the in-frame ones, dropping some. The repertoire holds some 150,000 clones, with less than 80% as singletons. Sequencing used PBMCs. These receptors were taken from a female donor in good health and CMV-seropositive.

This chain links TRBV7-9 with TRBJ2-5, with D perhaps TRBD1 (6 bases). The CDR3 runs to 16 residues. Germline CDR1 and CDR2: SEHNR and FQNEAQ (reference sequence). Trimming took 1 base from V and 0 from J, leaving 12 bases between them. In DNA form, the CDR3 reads TGTGCCAGCAGCTTAGGACAGGAACTGTACCAAGAGACCCAGTACTTC. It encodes CASSLGQELYQETQYF.

The CDR3 protein is CASSLKQGSGANVLTF. CDR3 sequence (DNA): TGTGCCAGCTCACTAAAACAGGGATCTGGGGCCAACGTCCTGACTTTC. V usage is TRBV18 and J usage is TRBJ2-6, with D possibly matching TRBD1 (6 bases). Trimming shortened V by 4 bases and J by 1 base, and 11 bases separated the two germline ends. CDR3 length equals 16 residues. From germline, CDR1 is KGHSH and CDR2 LQKENI. The variable domain in full, with the rest retrieved from reference TRBV18 and TRBJ2-6, is NAGVMQNPRHLVRRRGQEARLRCSPMKGHSHVYWYRQLPEEGLKFMVYLQKENIIDESGMPKERFSAEFPKEGPSILRIQQVVRGDSAAYFCASSLKQGSGANVLTFGAGSRLTVL.

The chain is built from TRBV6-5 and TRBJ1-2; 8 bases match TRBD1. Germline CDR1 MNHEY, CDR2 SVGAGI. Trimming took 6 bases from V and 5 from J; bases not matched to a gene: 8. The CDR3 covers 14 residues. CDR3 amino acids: CASSLDRALYGYTF. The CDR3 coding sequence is TGTGCCAGCAGCTTGGACAGGGCTCTTTATGGCTACACCTTC.